This T cell receptor beta chain was sequenced for a study of healthy donors' naive CD4 and CD8 T cells. Each TCR library used roughly 510 ng of total RNA and a linear amplification protocol. TCRdb re-called the reads with MiXCR, one entry per CDR3 protein. The sample includes 200,000 or so distinct CDR3 sequences, over 60% of them seen just once. The CDR3 runs to 14 residues. The V end was cut by 3 bases, the J end by 0 bases, with 8 bases between. The germline gives CDR1 SQVTM, CDR2 ANQGSEA. This clonotype was sampled from a pool of human donors in good health; the sample pools cells from several healthy donors. This sequence joins TRBV29-1 and TRBJ1-4; no reliable D call. The material sequenced was naive CD4+ and CD8+ T cells sorted from blood, pooled from several donors. CDR3 DNA sequence: TGCAGCGTTGACGGCGGTGCAACTAATGAAAAACTGTTTTTT. This gives the protein CSVDGGATNEKLFF.